A single sample gave rise to the 9 T cell receptor beta chains below, sequenced in a study of T cells in pancreatic ductal adenocarcinoma. TCRdb keeps only in-frame clones here, not all; method: immunoSEQ multiplex PCR. The table includes more than 15,000 clones, around nine tenths detected once. Surgery without prior neoadjuvant therapy was the treatment of the selected pancreatic ductal adenocarcinoma patients. Sequencing was performed on PBMCs. These receptors were collected from a human donor with pancreatic ductal adenocarcinoma.

This clone occurred once. The rearrangement uses TRBV10-3 and TRBJ2-1; tentative D call: TRBD1 (6 bases). Germline CDR1 reads ENHRY; CDR2 reads SYGVKD. This CDR3 is 14 amino acids long. Deletions cut 7 bases from V and 4 bases from J, with 14 bases between. Here the CDR3 reads CAITNQDSYNEQFF. The CDR3 DNA reads as TGTGCCATCACCAATCAGGACAGTTACAATGAGCAGTTCTTC.

The rearrangement joins TRBV5-1 to TRBJ1-1, with D maybe TRBD1 (5 bases). Germline V lookup: CDR1 SGHRS, CDR2 YFSETQ. V was shortened by 0 bases and J by 0 bases, with 6 bases between the two germline ends. The CDR3 runs 14 residues. This chain's CDR3 is CASSLEGMNTEAFF. DNA of the CDR3: TGCGCCAGCAGCTTGGAGGGGATGAACACTGAAGCTTTCTTT.

V is TRBV9 and J is TRBJ2-3; 10 nucleotides match TRBD2. In germline, CDR1 is SGDLS, CDR2 YYNGEE. V was pared by 3 bases and J by 4 bases, with 5 bases of the junction left unmatched. The CDR3 covers 15 residues. CDR3 coding DNA: TGTGCCAGCAGCGAGCGGGGGGGCCTTCCAGATACGCAGTATTTT. Its translation is CASSERGGLPDTQYF.

The rearrangement uses TRBV30 and TRBJ1-5; TRBD1 might be the D (5 bases). Germline V CDR1 and CDR2: GTSNPN, SVGIG (reference sequence). The CDR3 loop spans 14 amino acids. The V gene lost 2 bases and the J gene lost 6 bases, with 14 bases spanning the gap. CDR3 nucleotide sequence: TGTGCCTGGAGTAAGTTCACAGGTCCTCAGCCCCAGCATTTT. Its translation: CAWSKFTGPQPQHF.

Comment on this clone: At one of its ends the junction is not consistent with the germline gene, which may arise from a read error. The chain joins TRBV19 to TRBJ2-3; no clear D. The CDR3 has 13 amino acids. Looked up from germline, CDR1 is LNHDA and CDR2 is SQIVND (reference sequence). This chain's CDR3 is CASSTQYTDTQYF. In nucleotides, the CDR3 is TGTGCCAGCAGTACGCAGTACACAGATACGCAGTATTTT.

The chain uses TRBV28 and TRBJ2-1, with 7 bases aligning to TRBD1. There are 14 residues in the CDR3. The J segment lost 2 bases and the V segment lost 6 bases, leaving 4 bases of the junction unmatched. Germline V gene sequence: CDR1 MDHEN, CDR2 SYDVKM. As DNA, the CDR3 is TGTGCCAGCAGAGGGACAGACCCCTACAATGAGCAGTTCTTC. Residues: CASRGTDPYNEQFF. The full variable domain, rest sourced from reference TRBV28 and TRBJ2-1, is DVKVTQSSRYLVKRTGEKVFLECVQDMDHENMFWYRQDPGLGLRLIYFSYDVKMKEKGDIPEGYSVSREKKERFSLILESASTNQTSMYLCASRGTDPYNEQFFGPGTRLTVL.

This clone came up once. The V call is TRBV28, the J call TRBJ2-7, with a possible D match to TRBD2 (6 bases). The V end was cut by 7 bases, the J end by 5 bases, with 15 bases between. The V gene's germline CDR1 is MDHEN and CDR2 SYDVKM. The CDR3 consists of 13 residues. The CDR3 spells CASTPWRGDEQYF. CDR3 nucleotide sequence: TGTGCCAGCACTCCTTGGAGGGGCGACGAGCAGTACTTC.

The CDR3 region is CASSSPGTSGNEQFF. CDR3 DNA: TGCGCCAGCAGCTCTCCCGGGACTAGCGGGAATGAGCAGTTCTTC. This chain uses TRBV5-1 with TRBJ2-1; 12 bases agree with TRBD2. The CDR3 is 15 residues long. Trimming cost V 3 bases and J 7 bases; bases outside gene matches: 5. Germline V gene sequence: CDR1 SGHRS, CDR2 YFSETQ.

The chain recombines TRBV7-2 with TRBJ2-7; 7 nucleotides align to TRBD2. V lost 1 base and J lost 1; bases outside the gene matches: 4. The CDR3 runs to 15 residues. Looked up from germline, CDR1 is SGHTA and CDR2 is FQGNSA. The CDR3 reads CASSLGPGGSYEQYF. The CDR3 coding sequence is TGTGCCAGCAGCTTAGGGCCGGGGGGATCCTACGAGCAGTACTTC.